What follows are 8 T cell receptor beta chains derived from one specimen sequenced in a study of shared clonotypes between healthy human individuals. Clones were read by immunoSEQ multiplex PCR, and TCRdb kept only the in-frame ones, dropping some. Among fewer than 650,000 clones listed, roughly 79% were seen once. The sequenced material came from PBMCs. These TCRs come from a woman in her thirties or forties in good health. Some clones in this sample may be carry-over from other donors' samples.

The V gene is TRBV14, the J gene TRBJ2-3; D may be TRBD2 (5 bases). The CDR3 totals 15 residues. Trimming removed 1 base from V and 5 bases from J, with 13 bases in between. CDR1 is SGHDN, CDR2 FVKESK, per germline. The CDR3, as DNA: TGTGCCAGCAGCCAAGGGAGGAAGTCCATAGATACGCAGTATTTT. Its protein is CASSQGRKSIDTQYF.

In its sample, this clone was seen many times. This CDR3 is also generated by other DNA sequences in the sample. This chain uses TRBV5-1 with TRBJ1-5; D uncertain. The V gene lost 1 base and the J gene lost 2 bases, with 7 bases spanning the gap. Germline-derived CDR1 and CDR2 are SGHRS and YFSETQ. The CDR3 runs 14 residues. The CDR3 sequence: CASSLSGGNQPQHF. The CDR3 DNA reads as TGCGCCAGCAGCTTGTCAGGAGGCAATCAGCCCCAGCATTTT.

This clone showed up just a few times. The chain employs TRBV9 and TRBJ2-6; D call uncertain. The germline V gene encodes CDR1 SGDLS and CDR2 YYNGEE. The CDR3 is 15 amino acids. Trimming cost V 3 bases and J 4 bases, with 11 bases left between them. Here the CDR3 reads CASSGGPTGANVLTF. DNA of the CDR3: TGTGCCAGCAGCGGAGGCCCGACGGGGGCCAACGTCCTGACTTTC.

CDR3: CASKSKRELPWEQYF. DNA of the CDR3: TGTGCCAGCAAGTCTAAGAGGGAACTTCCCTGGGAGCAGTACTTC. The rearrangement uses TRBV21-1 and TRBJ2-7; TRBD2, as called in the table, went unchecked against the DNA. TRBV21-1 is a pseudogene. The CDR3 totals 15 residues.

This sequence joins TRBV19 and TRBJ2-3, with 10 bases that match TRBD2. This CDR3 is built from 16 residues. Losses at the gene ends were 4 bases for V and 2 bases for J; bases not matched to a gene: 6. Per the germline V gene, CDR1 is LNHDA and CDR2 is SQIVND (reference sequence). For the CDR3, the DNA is TGTGCCAGTAGTAGGAGGACTAGCGGATACACAGATACGCAGTATTTT. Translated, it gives CASSRRTSGYTDTQYF. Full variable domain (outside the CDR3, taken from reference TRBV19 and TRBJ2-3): DGGITQSPKYLFRKEGQNVTLSCEQNLNHDAMYWYRQDPGQGLRLIYYSQIVNDFQKGDIAEGYSVSREKKESFPLTVTSAQKNPTAFYLCASSRRTSGYTDTQYFGPGTRLTVL.

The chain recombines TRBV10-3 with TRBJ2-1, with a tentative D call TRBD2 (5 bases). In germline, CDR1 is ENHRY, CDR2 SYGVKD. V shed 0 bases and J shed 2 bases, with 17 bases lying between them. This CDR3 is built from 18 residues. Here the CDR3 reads CAISESSLRRPPYNEQFF. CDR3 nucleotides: TGTGCCATCAGTGAGTCCTCGCTCCGGAGGCCCCCCTACAATGAGCAGTTCTTC.

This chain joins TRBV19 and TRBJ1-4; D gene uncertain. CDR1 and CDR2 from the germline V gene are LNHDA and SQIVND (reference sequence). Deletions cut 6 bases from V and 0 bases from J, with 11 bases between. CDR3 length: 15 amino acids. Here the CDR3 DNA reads TGTGCCAGTAGGTTGAGGCGATCAACTAATGAAAAACTGTTTTTT. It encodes CASRLRRSTNEKLFF.

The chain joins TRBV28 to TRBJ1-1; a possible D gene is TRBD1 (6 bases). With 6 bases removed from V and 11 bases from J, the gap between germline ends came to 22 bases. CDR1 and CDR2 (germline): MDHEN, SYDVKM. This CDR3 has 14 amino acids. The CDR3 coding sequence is TGTGCCAGCAGAACCCCCGGGACATCGACCAGGGCTTTCTTT. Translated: CASRTPGTSTRAFF.